A single sample gave rise to the 9 T cell receptor beta chains below, sequenced in a study of blood T cell repertoires in COVID-19. Sequenced by immunoSEQ multiplex PCR; TCRdb stores in-frame clones only, minus some. The sample includes fewer than 400,000 clones, nearly 90% of them seen just once. Sequencing was performed on peripheral blood. The receptor set was obtained from a woman aged 25 to 39 with COVID-19, enrolled during active disease.

The J gene is TRBJ1-2, the V gene TRBV2; D call uncertain. The ends were cut back, 7 bases at V and 2 bases at J, with 14 bases in the middle. This CDR3 contains 14 residues. The germline CDR1 and CDR2 sequences are SNHLY and FYNNEI. CDR3 residues: CASNRMTENYGYTF. The CDR3 bases are TGTGCCAGCAACAGAATGACGGAAAACTATGGCTACACCTTC.

This sequence joins TRBV15 and TRBJ2-1; 7 bases line up with TRBD2. CDR3 length: 14 amino acids. V lost 3 bases, J lost 8 bases, and 7 bases stayed unmatched. Germline lookup yields CDR1 LNHNV and CDR2 YYDKDF (reference sequence). CDR3 sequence reads: CATSSKTSFDEQFF. The CDR3 DNA follows: TGTGCCACCAGCAGTAAGACTAGCTTTGATGAGCAGTTCTTC. The full variable domain, rest sourced from reference TRBV15 and TRBJ2-1, is DAMVIQNPRYQVTQFGKPVTLSCSQTLNHNVMYWYQQKSSQAPKLLFHYYDKDFNNEADTPDNFQSRRPNTSFCFLDIRSPGLGDTAMYLCATSSKTSFDEQFFGPGTRLTVL.

The V call is TRBV7-3, the J call TRBJ1-5; D call uncertain. Trimming cost V 0 bases and J 7 bases, with 7 bases left between them. Germline values: CDR1 SGHTA, CDR2 FQGTGA. There are 13 residues in the CDR3. CDR3 coding DNA: TGTGCCAGCAGCTTAACATCGGGACAGCCCCAGCATTTT. This translates into CASSLTSGQPQHF.

On this clone: This CDR3 is also generated by other DNA sequences in the sample. V and J are TRBV2 and TRBJ1-2; a possible D gene is TRBD1 (6 bases). Per the germline V gene, CDR1 is SNHLY and CDR2 is FYNNEI. The CDR3 consists of 13 residues. Trimming cost V 6 bases and J 2 bases, with 10 bases left between them. For the CDR3, the DNA is TGTGCCAGCAGCCCAGACAGGAACTATGGCTACACCTTC. This translates into CASSPDRNYGYTF.

V and J are TRBV3-1 (or the pseudogene TRBV3-2) and TRBJ1-6, with TRBD1 as a possible D gene (5 bases). The CDR3 sequence is 13 residues long. V was cut by 8 bases and J by 6 bases, with 11 bases left in between. CDR1 and CDR2 (germline): LGHDT, YNNKEL (reference sequence). The CDR3 nucleotides are TGTGCCAGCGGGGCAGGGTTTAATTCACCCCTCCACTTT. As protein: CASGAGFNSPLHF.

The CDR3 region has the DNA TGTGCCAGCTCACAAATGGCAGGGGCGGATGGCTACACCTTC. It translates to CASSQMAGADGYTF. The rearrangement uses TRBV7-2 and TRBJ1-2, with D perhaps TRBD1 (6 bases). Germline V CDR1 and CDR2: SGHTA, FQGNSA. CDR3 length equals 14 residues. V lost 8 bases, J lost 6 bases, and 19 bases lay in between.

The rearrangement joins TRBV25-1 to TRBJ1-2; TRBD1 matches at 8 bases. The trim removed 4 bases at V and 7 bases at J, leaving 2 bases unmatched. This CDR3 has 12 residues. Germline loops: CDR1 MGHDK, CDR2 SYGVNS. The CDR3 loop reads CASSGGTGGYTF. CDR3 DNA: TGTGCCAGCAGTGGTGGGACAGGTGGCTACACCTTC.

This clone was counted only a few times. The rearrangement links TRBV27 to TRBJ2-1; TRBD1 agrees at 11 bases. CDR1 and CDR2 (germline): MNHEY, SMNVEV (reference sequence). Trimming cost V 6 bases and J 6 bases; bases outside gene matches: 4. The CDR3 extends over 14 amino acids. The CDR3 sequence is CASRPGQGGNEQFF. The CDR3 DNA sequence: TGTGCCAGCAGGCCGGGACAGGGGGGCAATGAGCAGTTCTTC.

The CDR3 region is CASSAGSNQPQHF. CDR3 in DNA: TGTGCCAGCAGTGCGGGTAGCAATCAGCCCCAGCATTTT. The gene calls are TRBV27 and TRBJ1-5; D remains ambiguous. The germline CDR1 and CDR2 sequences are MNHEY and SMNVEV (reference sequence). V gave up 5 bases and J gave up 0 bases, with 5 bases separating them. This CDR3 region has 13 residues.